This TCR beta chain was recorded in a study of blood T cell repertoires in COVID-19. Assay: immunoSEQ multiplex PCR; the TCRdb copy retains only in-frame clones and omits some. The sample lists approximately 21,000 clones, roughly 73% occurring once. A few counts support this clone. Trimming removed 7 bases from V and 3 bases from J; junction bases left unmatched: 10. This CDR3 is built from 14 residues. CDR1 SQVTM and CDR2 ANQGSEA come from the germline V gene. The V gene is TRBV29-1, the J gene TRBJ1-2; TRBD1 matches at 8 bases. This sequence originates from a human donor in a cohort sampled during active or convalescent COVID-19. The sample consisted of peripheral blood. CDR3 region: CSASQGALYYGYTF. The CDR3 DNA reads TGCAGCGCGAGTCAGGGGGCATTGTACTATGGCTACACCTTC.